One sample yielded the 18 T cell receptor beta chains listed below, sequenced in a study of CD4 T cells in relation to SARS-CoV-2 and coronaviruses. Unexposed donor CD4+ T cells date from 2011-2018, before the COVID-19 pandemic. Isolation of CD4+ T cells took place after roughly nine days in culture. Measured with immunoSEQ multiplex PCR; TCRdb has only the in-frame clones, and not every one. This sample has just over 25,000 clones, with roughly 71% found just once. No antigen has been assigned to these receptors. The sequenced sample consisted of CD4+ T cells from PBMCs, cultured in vitro. Every receptor here comes from a human donor in good health.

The rearrangement links TRBV2 to TRBJ1-2; no definite D call. This CDR3 is built from 12 residues. Germline V gene sequence: CDR1 SNHLY, CDR2 FYNNEI. Trimming cost V 6 bases and J 4 bases, with 9 bases left between them. In nucleotides, the CDR3 is TGTGCCAGCAGAGACCCGAGCTATGGCTACACCTTC. It specifies CASRDPSYGYTF.

V and J are TRBV2 and TRBJ2-1; weak D call: TRBD2 (5 bases). V was clipped by 2 bases and J by 5 bases, with 22 bases between them. CDR1 SNHLY and CDR2 FYNNEI come from the germline V gene. The CDR3 has 18 residues. The CDR3 reads CASSELTNLRTSDNEQFF. As DNA, the CDR3 is TGTGCCAGCAGTGAATTAACGAACCTGCGGACTTCCGACAATGAGCAGTTCTTC.

Notes on this clone: The junction differs from germline at one of its ends, possibly a read error. The chain has TRBV18 and TRBJ2-1; 9 bases line up with TRBD2. CDR3 length: 16 amino acids. Germline V CDR1 and CDR2: KGHSH, LQKENI. CDR3 amino acids: CASSPLLAGAYNEQFF. CDR3 nucleotides: TGTGCCAGCTCCCCACTCTTAGCGGGGGCCTACAATGAGCAGTTCTTC.

The chain is built from TRBV18 and TRBJ1-1; D remains unclear. This CDR3 has 14 residues. V was cut by 5 bases and J by 1 base, with 11 bases left in between. In germline, CDR1 is KGHSH, CDR2 LQKENI. In DNA, the CDR3 is TGTGCCAGCTCATCCGGACTGGGGAACACTGAAGCTTTCTTT. It encodes CASSSGLGNTEAFF.

This chain connects TRBV6-2 or TRBV6-3 to TRBJ1-4, with D unresolved. From germline, CDR1 is MNHEY and CDR2 SVGEGT. The CDR3 consists of 16 residues. V was cut by 2 bases and J by 6 bases, with 16 bases left in between. The CDR3 DNA sequence: TGTGCCAGCAGTTACGGTGGAAGGTCTTCGTATGAAAAACTGTTTTTT. Its translation is CASSYGGRSSYEKLFF.

The chain is built from TRBV5-1 and TRBJ2-1; 7 bases match TRBD1. The germline V gene encodes CDR1 SGHRS and CDR2 YFSETQ. This CDR3 has 16 residues. The J segment lost 0 bases and the V segment lost 0 bases, leaving 3 bases of the junction unmatched. CDR3 DNA: TGCGCCAGCAGCTTGGGGGGGACAGTCTCCTACAATGAGCAGTTCTTC. It specifies CASSLGGTVSYNEQFF.

The rearrangement joins TRBV7-2 to TRBJ2-3; 8 bases align to TRBD1. In germline, CDR1 is SGHTA, CDR2 FQGNSA. Trimming cost V 4 bases and J 0 bases; bases outside gene matches: 3. CDR3 length: 15 amino acids. The CDR3 loop is CASSSTGESTDTQYF. In DNA form, the CDR3 reads TGTGCCAGCAGCTCGACAGGGGAAAGCACAGATACGCAGTATTTT. The full variable domain, with the rest looked up from reference TRBV7-2 and TRBJ2-3, is GAGVSQSPSNKVTEKGKDVELRCDPISGHTALYWYRQSLGQGLEFLIYFQGNSAPDKSGLPSDRFSAERTGGSVSTLTIQRTQQEDSAVYLCASSSTGESTDTQYFGPGTRLTVL.

In nucleotides, the CDR3 is TGCGCCAGCAGCCAAGACCCCCTCAGGCAAGCTTTCTTT. The encoded protein is CASSQDPLRQAFF. The chain carries TRBV4-3 and TRBJ1-1; D call uncertain. CDR1 is LGHNA, CDR2 YSLEER, per germline. There are 13 residues in the CDR3. V was shortened by 0 bases and J by 9 bases, with 11 bases between the two germline ends.

The rearrangement links TRBV7-3 to TRBJ2-3, with D possibly TRBD2 on 5 matching bases. Trimming stripped 5 bases from V and 3 bases from J, with 15 bases between. The CDR3 is 15 residues long. Germline V CDR1 and CDR2: SGHTA, FQGTGA. The CDR3 spells CASSLRLSGTDTQYF. The CDR3 DNA sequence: TGTGCCAGCAGCCTCCGACTGAGCGGAACAGATACGCAGTATTTT.

This clone has a handful of counts. The J gene is TRBJ1-3, the V gene TRBV12-3 or TRBV12-4; D unresolved. CDR3 length: 13 residues. Trimming took off 5 bases at V and 0 bases at J, with 5 bases between the two ends. CDR3: CASSLDSGNTIYF. CDR3 in DNA: TGTGCCAGCAGTCTGGACTCTGGAAACACCATATATTTT.

This clone occurred once. Written as DNA, the CDR3 is TGCGCCAGCAGATTCACCACTAGCGGGGGAAACATTCAGTACTTC. Amino acid sequence: CASRFTTSGGNIQYF. The V gene is TRBV10-2, the J gene TRBJ2-4, with 11 positions matching TRBD2. V lost 6 bases to trimming and J lost 6 bases; unmatched junction nucleotides: 7. This CDR3 is built from 15 residues. Germline V gene data show CDR1 as WSHSY and CDR2 as SAAADI.

The chain uses TRBV29-1 and TRBJ2-6; no firm D call. This CDR3 spans 15 amino acids. V lost 4 bases and J lost 0, with 10 bases in between. Germline loops: CDR1 SQVTM, CDR2 ANQGSEA. The CDR3 region is CSVAVQGSGANVLTF. The CDR3 DNA follows: TGCAGCGTTGCCGTACAAGGCTCTGGGGCCAACGTCCTGACTTTC.

The chain combines TRBV19 with TRBJ1-2; D uncertain. Germline values: CDR1 LNHDA, CDR2 SQIVND (reference sequence). The CDR3 sequence is 13 residues long. The V and J ends lost 3 bases and 8 bases respectively, with 13 bases between them. CDR3 in DNA: TGTGCCAGTAGTATTGGCAGTGAAGTGGGCTACACCTTC. It codes for CASSIGSEVGYTF. The variable domain in full, completed from reference TRBV19 and TRBJ1-2, reads DGGITQSPKYLFRKEGQNVTLSCEQNLNHDAMYWYRQDPGQGLRLIYYSQIVNDFQKGDIAEGYSVSREKKESFPLTVTSAQKNPTAFYLCASSIGSEVGYTFGSGTRLTVV.

This chain joins TRBV28 and TRBJ2-7; possibly TRBD1 for D (6 bases). The CDR3 has 16 amino acids. The germline CDR1 and CDR2 sequences are MDHEN and SYDVKM. V was shortened by 3 bases and J by 5 bases, with 20 bases between the two germline ends. Here the CDR3 DNA reads TGTGCCAGCAGTTTCCCGGGACAAAAAAGGTCGGACGAGCAGTACTTC. Residues: CASSFPGQKRSDEQYF.

The genes are TRBV18 and TRBJ1-3; D is unclear. This CDR3 region has 15 residues. CDR1 KGHSH and CDR2 LQKENI come from the germline V gene. V lost 1 base, J lost 3 bases, and 10 bases lay in between. CDR3 sequence (DNA): TGTGCCAGCTCACCACTGCCCGGGGATGGAAACACCATATATTTT. Its protein is CASSPLPGDGNTIYF.

The chain has TRBV6-5 and TRBJ1-5; D is unresolved. CDR3 length: 13 amino acids. V was pared by 6 bases and J by 8 bases, with 14 bases between. Germline V CDR1 and CDR2: MNHEY, SVGAGI. The CDR3 nucleotides read TGTGCCAGCAGCCGGACCGTCCGGGAGCCCCAGCATTTT. Translating it yields CASSRTVREPQHF.

A word on this clone: At one boundary the junction diverges from the germline segment, which might be a read error. The V call is TRBV12-3 or TRBV12-4, the J call TRBJ2-7; D tentatively fits TRBD1 or TRBD2 (5 bases each). This CDR3 is built from 11 residues. CDR3 region: CASSKTGTVKF. Written as DNA, the CDR3 is TGTGCCAGCAGTAAAACCGGGACGGTAAAATTC.

The rearrangement joins TRBV5-1 to TRBJ2-7; 7 bases are shared with TRBD1. Losses at the gene ends were 0 bases for V and 6 bases for J; bases not matched to a gene: 9. CDR1 and CDR2 from the germline V gene are SGHRS and YFSETQ. There are 15 residues in the CDR3. In DNA, the CDR3 is TGCGCCAGCAGCTTGGTGGGGACAGCCCTCTTCGAGCAGTACTTC. Translation: CASSLVGTALFEQYF.